A single sample is the source of the 15 T cell receptor beta chains below, sequenced in a study of blood T cell repertoires in COVID-19. Generated by immunoSEQ multiplex PCR, the TCRdb table keeps only in-frame clones and is missing some. The sample yields 110,000 to 150,000 clones, around 79% seen once. Sequencing input: peripheral blood. The receptor source for this set is a woman between 65 and 79 years old with COVID-19, enrolled during active disease.

The genes are TRBV30 and TRBJ1-3, with TRBD1 as a possible D gene (6 bases). The germline V and J ends were trimmed by 8 bases and 9 bases, with 23 bases remaining between them. The length of the CDR3 is 14 residues. Germline assignment: CDR1 GTSNPN and CDR2 SVGIG (reference sequence). Here the CDR3 reads CARSVVQGEGTIYF. The CDR3 DNA sequence: TGTGCCCGGTCGGTCGTACAGGGTGAAGGCACCATATATTTT.

This clone was found a few times. The chain couples TRBV29-1 to TRBJ2-7; TRBD1 might be the D (6 bases). CDR1 and CDR2 (germline): SQVTM, ANQGSEA. This CDR3 comprises 15 residues. V lost 4 bases, J lost 2 bases, and 18 bases lay in between. The CDR3: CSVANRVKVPYEQYF. The DNA for the CDR3 is TGCAGCGTTGCAAACAGGGTAAAGGTCCCCTACGAGCAGTACTTC.

The chain combines TRBV3-1 (or the pseudogene TRBV3-2) with TRBJ1-3; 12 bases agree with TRBD1. The CDR3 consists of 18 residues. The V gene's germline CDR1 is LGHDT and CDR2 YNNKEL (reference sequence). The V and J ends lost 4 bases and 4 bases, in that order; junction bases with no gene match: 11. The CDR3 spells CASSLGTGGPGSGNTIYF. CDR3 bases: TGTGCCAGCAGCCTCGGGACAGGGGGCCCTGGGTCCGGAAACACCATATATTTT.

This clone was picked up one time. This chain links TRBV10-2 with TRBJ2-7, with 10 bases identical to TRBD1. The CDR3 loop spans 13 amino acids. Germline V CDR1 and CDR2: WSHSY, SAAADI. Trimming at V came to 5 bases and at J to 9 bases, leaving 7 bases not matched to a gene. CDR3 residues: CASSPGTGASQYF. The CDR3 DNA is TGCGCCAGCAGTCCCGGGACAGGGGCGTCGCAGTACTTC.

This chain links TRBV28 with TRBJ1-4, with TRBD1 matching over 7 bases. V shed 6 bases, J shed 7 bases, and the junction held 8 bases outside the gene matches. Germline V gene lookup returns CDR1 MDHEN and CDR2 SYDVKM. This CDR3 contains 14 residues. Here the CDR3 reads CASSRQGGSEKLFF. CDR3 sequence (DNA): TGTGCCAGCAGCCGACAGGGAGGCAGTGAAAAACTGTTTTTT.

The gene calls are TRBV27 and TRBJ2-3; a possible D gene is TRBD2 (5 bases). With 9 bases removed from V and 2 bases from J, the gap between germline ends came to 15 bases. Germline loops: CDR1 MNHEY, CDR2 SMNVEV (reference sequence). There are 14 residues in the CDR3. For the CDR3, the DNA is TGTGCCAGTACCCGGCGGGCAGCCACAGATACGCAGTATTTT. It yields the protein CASTRRAATDTQYF.

The rearrangement uses TRBV3-1 (or the pseudogene TRBV3-2) and TRBJ2-4; D is possibly TRBD1 (5 bases). The V and J ends lost 0 bases and 13 bases respectively, with 7 bases between them. Germline lookup yields CDR1 LGHDT and CDR2 YNNKEL (reference sequence). The CDR3 length is 11 residues. The CDR3 coding sequence is TGTGCCAGCAGCCAAGAGGACAAGCAGTACTTC. Its translation: CASSQEDKQYF.

This chain links TRBV3-1 (or the pseudogene TRBV3-2) with TRBJ2-3; D might be TRBD2 (5 bases). Trimming pared 0 bases from V and 1 base from J, leaving 8 bases between. The germline V gene has CDR1 LGHDT and CDR2 YNNKEL (reference sequence). This CDR3 is 15 amino acids long. As DNA, the CDR3 is TGTGCCAGCAGCCAAGATTCAGCGGGCACAGATACGCAGTATTTT. It encodes CASSQDSAGTDTQYF.

This clone was counted once. The rearrangement uses TRBV6-5 and TRBJ2-7, with 9 positions matching TRBD2. This CDR3 is 15 amino acids long. With 5 bases clipped from V and 0 bases from J, the junction kept 5 bases outside the gene matches. Germline-derived CDR1 and CDR2 are MNHEY and SVGAGI. CDR3 loop: CASSPLAGSSYEQYF. The CDR3 DNA sequence: TGTGCCAGCAGTCCTCTAGCGGGGAGCTCCTACGAGCAGTACTTC.

J is TRBJ2-3 and V is TRBV5-1; 8 bases agree with TRBD2. Germline V gene sequence: CDR1 SGHRS, CDR2 YFSETQ. This CDR3 spans 15 amino acids. V shed 8 bases, J shed 0 bases, and the junction held 8 bases outside the gene matches. CDR3 nucleotides: TGCGCCAGTACGCGGGGGGACCATAGCACAGATACGCAGTATTTT. It is translated as CASTRGDHSTDTQYF.

V usage is TRBV9 and J usage is TRBJ2-1, with D possibly matching TRBD2 (5 bases). From germline, CDR1 is SGDLS and CDR2 YYNGEE. V was pared by 0 bases and J by 5 bases, with 12 bases between. The CDR3 spans 15 residues. The CDR3 region has the DNA TGTGCCAGCAGCGTAGCTGTCGGAGGACACAATGAGCAGTTCTTC. This codes for CASSVAVGGHNEQFF.

CDR3 residues: CASSPTPGTGGYTF. Written as DNA, the CDR3 is TGTGCCAGCAGCCCCACACCAGGGACAGGCGGCTACACCTTC. The chain recombines TRBV7-2 with TRBJ1-2; 8 bases are shared with TRBD1. The germline CDR1 and CDR2 sequences are SGHTA and FQGNSA. The length of the CDR3 is 14 residues. V dropped 5 bases and J dropped 8; count of bases not matched to a gene: 10.

The CDR3 reads CASISGRNIYF. CDR3 nucleotide sequence: TGTGCCAGCATATCGGGGAGGAATATATATTTT. The chain has TRBV6-5 and TRBJ1-3; no clear D gene. CDR3 length: 11 residues. Germline values: CDR1 MNHEY, CDR2 SVGAGI. V lost 7 bases and J 13 bases, leaving 14 bases between the germline ends.

The chain joins TRBV23-1 to TRBJ1-2, with D maybe TRBD1 (6 bases). TRBV23-1 is assigned to the ORF class and has an uncertain function. Trimming took 3 bases from V and 8 from J, leaving 16 bases between them. There are 14 residues in the CDR3. The CDR3 is CASSQLDRNGGYTF. The DNA for the CDR3 is TGCGCCAGCAGTCAGCTGGACAGAAACGGGGGCTACACCTTC.

This sequence joins TRBV6-5 and TRBJ2-5, with 8 bases identical to TRBD2. The junction had 9 bases not matched to a gene; V was cut back by 2 bases and J by 4 bases. Germline values: CDR1 MNHEY, CDR2 SVGAGI. The CDR3 is 16 residues long. The CDR3 DNA sequence: TGTGCCAGCAGTTACGAGGGTCGGGGGGGCCGAGAGACCCAGTACTTC. Translated, it gives CASSYEGRGGRETQYF.